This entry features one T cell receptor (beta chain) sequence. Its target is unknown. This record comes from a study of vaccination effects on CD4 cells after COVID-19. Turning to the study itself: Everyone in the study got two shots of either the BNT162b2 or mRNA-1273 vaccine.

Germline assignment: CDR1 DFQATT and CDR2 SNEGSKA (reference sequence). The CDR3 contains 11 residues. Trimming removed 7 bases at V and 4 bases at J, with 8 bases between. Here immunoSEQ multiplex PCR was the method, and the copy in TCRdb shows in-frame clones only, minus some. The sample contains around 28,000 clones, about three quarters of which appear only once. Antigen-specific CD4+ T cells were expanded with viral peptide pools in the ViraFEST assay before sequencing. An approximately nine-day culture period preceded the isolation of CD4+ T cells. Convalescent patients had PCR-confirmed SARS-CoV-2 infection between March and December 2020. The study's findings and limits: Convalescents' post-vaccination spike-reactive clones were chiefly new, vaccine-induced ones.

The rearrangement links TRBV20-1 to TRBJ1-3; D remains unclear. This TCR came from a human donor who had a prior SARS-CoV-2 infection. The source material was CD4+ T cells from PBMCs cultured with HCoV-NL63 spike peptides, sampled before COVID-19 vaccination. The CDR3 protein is CSVGSGNTIYF. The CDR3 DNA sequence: TGCAGTGTGGGGTCGGGAAACACCATATATTTT.